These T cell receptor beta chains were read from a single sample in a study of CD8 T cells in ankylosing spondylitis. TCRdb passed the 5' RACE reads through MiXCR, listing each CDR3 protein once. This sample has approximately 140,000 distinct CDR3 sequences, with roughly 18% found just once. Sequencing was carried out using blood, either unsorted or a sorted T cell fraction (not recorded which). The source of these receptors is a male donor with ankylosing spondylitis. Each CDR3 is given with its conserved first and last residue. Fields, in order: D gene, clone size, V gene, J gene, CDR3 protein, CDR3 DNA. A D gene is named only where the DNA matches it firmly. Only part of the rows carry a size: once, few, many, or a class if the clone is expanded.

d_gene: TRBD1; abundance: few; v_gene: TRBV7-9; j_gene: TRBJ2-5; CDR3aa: CASSSDRGLIWAQYF; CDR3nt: TGTGCCAGCAGCTCGGACAGGGGTCTCATATGGGCCCAGTACTTC
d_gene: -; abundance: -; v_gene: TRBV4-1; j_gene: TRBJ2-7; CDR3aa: CASSHGRDRPYEQYF; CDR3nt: TGCGCCAGCAGCCACGGGCGGGACAGACCCTACGAGCAGTACTTC
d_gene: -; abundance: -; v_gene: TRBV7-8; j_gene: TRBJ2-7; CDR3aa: CASSWRGMQYF; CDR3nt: TGTGCCAGCAGCTGGAGGGGTATGCAGTACTTC
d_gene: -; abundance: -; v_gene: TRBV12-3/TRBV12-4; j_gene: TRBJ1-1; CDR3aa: CASSFLAEAFF; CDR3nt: TGTGCCAGCAGTTTCTTGGCTGAAGCTTTCTTT
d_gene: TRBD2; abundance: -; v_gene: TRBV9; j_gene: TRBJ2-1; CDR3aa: CASSPFGLAARNYNEQFF; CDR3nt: TGTGCCAGCAGCCCATTCGGACTAGCGGCCAGGAACTACAATGAGCAGTTCTTC
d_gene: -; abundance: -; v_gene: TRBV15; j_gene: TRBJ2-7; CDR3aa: CATRGETYEQYF; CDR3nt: TGTGCCACCCGCGGGGAGACCTACGAGCAGTACTTC
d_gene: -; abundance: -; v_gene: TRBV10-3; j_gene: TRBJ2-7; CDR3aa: CAISWDPWGEQYF; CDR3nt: TGTGCCATCAGTTGGGACCCCTGGGGCGAGCAGTACTTC
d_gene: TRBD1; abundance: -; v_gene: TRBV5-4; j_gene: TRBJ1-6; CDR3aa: CASSLNRGRSPLHF; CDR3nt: TGTGCCAGCAGCTTGAACAGGGGTAGGTCACCCCTCCACTTT
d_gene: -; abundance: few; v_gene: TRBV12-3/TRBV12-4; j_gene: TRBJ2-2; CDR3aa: CASSPGSATGELFF; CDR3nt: TGTGCCAGCAGTCCCGGTTCCGCCACCGGGGAGCTGTTTTTT
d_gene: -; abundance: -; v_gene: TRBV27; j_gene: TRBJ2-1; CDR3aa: CASSLLVSREQFF; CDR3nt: TGTGCCAGCAGTTTATTAGTCTCGCGGGAGCAGTTCTTC
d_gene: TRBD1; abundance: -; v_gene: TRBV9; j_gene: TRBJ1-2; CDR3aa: CASSPPTGGSNYGYTF; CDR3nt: TGTGCCAGCAGCCCTCCGACAGGGGGGAGTAACTATGGCTACACCTTC
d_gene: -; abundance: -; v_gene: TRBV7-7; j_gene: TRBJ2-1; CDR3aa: CASSLEPSATYNEQFF; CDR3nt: TGTGCTAGCAGCTTAGAGCCTAGCGCAACCTACAATGAGCAGTTCTTC
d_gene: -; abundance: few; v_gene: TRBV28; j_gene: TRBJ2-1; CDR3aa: CASTTGGEQFF; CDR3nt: TGTGCCAGCACTACTGGGGGTGAGCAGTTCTTC
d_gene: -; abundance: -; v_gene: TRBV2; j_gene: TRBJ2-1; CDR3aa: CASRDLSYNEQFF; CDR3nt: TGTGCCAGCAGAGACCTCTCCTACAATGAGCAGTTCTTC
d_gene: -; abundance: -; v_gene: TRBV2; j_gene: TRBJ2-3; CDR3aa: CASSPLHF; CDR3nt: TGTGCCAGCAGCCCCCTCCATTTT
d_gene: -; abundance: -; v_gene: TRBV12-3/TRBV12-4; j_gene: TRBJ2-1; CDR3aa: CASSLVGDNEQFF; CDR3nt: TGTGCCAGCAGTTTAGTTGGGGACAATGAGCAGTTCTTC
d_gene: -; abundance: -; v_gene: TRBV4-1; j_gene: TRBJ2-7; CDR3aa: CASSPIAGALYEQYF; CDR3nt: TGCGCCAGCAGCCCAATCGCGGGGGCCCTATACGAGCAGTACTTC
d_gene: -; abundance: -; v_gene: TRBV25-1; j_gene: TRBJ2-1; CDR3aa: CASSESGLGEQFF; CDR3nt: TGTGCCAGCAGTGAATCAGGGCTCGGTGAGCAGTTCTTC
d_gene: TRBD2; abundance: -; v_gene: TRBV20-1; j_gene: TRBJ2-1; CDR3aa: CSARSGSAYEQFF; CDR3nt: TGCAGTGCTAGGAGCGGGAGTGCTTATGAGCAGTTCTTC
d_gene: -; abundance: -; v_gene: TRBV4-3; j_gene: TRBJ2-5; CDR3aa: CASSQGSQSQETQYF; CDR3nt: TGCGCCAGCAGCCAAGGGTCTCAATCCCAAGAGACCCAGTACTTC
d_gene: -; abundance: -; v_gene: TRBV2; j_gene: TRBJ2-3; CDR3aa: CARIPRSSTDTQYF; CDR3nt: TGTGCCAGAATCCCCCGATCCAGCACAGATACGCAGTATTTT
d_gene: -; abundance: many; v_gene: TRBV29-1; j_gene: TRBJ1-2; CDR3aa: CSVARDYGYTF; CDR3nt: TGCAGCGTTGCAAGGGACTATGGCTACACCTTC
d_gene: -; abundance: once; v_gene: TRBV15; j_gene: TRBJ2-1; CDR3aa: CATRDEQGFYNEQFF; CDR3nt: TGTGCCACCAGGGATGAGCAGGGGTTTTACAATGAGCAGTTCTTC
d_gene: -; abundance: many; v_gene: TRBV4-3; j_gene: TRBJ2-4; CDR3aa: CASSQGTALYKNIQYF; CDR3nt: TGCGCCAGCAGCCAAGGGACTGCCTTATACAAAAACATTCAGTACTTC
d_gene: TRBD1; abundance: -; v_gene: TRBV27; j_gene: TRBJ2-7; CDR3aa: CASSRQGYSEQYF; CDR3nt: TGTGCCAGCAGCAGACAGGGTTATAGCGAGCAGTACTTC
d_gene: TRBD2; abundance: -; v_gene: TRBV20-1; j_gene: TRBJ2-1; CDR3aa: CSARVPAGTYNEQFF; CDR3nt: TGCAGTGCTAGAGTACCAGCGGGGACCTACAATGAGCAGTTCTTC